This TCR beta chain emerged from a study of shared clonotypes between healthy human individuals. Clones were sequenced by immunoSEQ multiplex PCR, and TCRdb holds only the in-frame ones, with some missing. The table has around 1.4 million clones, around 98.5% seen once; the top ten hold 0.3% to 0.45%. Donors were healthy HIV-negative adults without recently reported acute infections or vaccinations. Study outcomes and limitations: Of the naive CD4 clonotypes, around 4.8% were shared across several donors. Enrolling few donors narrowed the genetic and exposure-history diversity that was represented.

Turning to this clone: The antigen is undetermined.

Germline-derived CDR1 and CDR2 are MDHEN and SYDVKM. The length of the CDR3 is 11 residues. The V end lost 6 bases, the J end lost 6 bases, and 9 bases lay between the germline ends. The origin of this receptor is a man aged 25-40 years in good health. This chain uses TRBV28 with TRBJ2-7; D remains unclear. Sequencing used naive CD4+ T cells sorted from blood. Subset indicated: CD45RA+ positively selected. The CDR3 sequence: CASRAAPEQYF. In DNA form, the CDR3 reads TGTGCCAGCAGGGCAGCGCCCGAGCAGTACTTC.